The 12 T cell receptor beta chains reported below all come from one sample, sequenced in a study of T cell changes during pregnancy in multiple sclerosis. The protocol was immunoSEQ multiplex PCR, while the TCRdb copy is restricted to in-frame clones and leaves out a portion. Of roughly 15,000 clones in the sample, about 86% are singletons; the top ten hold about 19%. The sequenced sample was CD8+ T cells from peripheral blood mononuclear cells, obtained in the first trimester of pregnancy. All receptors derive from a female donor with multiple sclerosis, enrolled in a pregnancy study.

The rearrangement joins TRBV7-9 to TRBJ1-5, with 8 positions matching TRBD1. CDR1 and CDR2 (germline): SEHNR, FQNEAQ (reference sequence). The CDR3 is 14 residues long. Trimming cost V 5 bases and J 5 bases; bases outside gene matches: 5. Here the CDR3 reads CASSHDRGDQPQHF. DNA for the CDR3: TGTGCCAGCAGCCACGACAGGGGCGATCAGCCCCAGCATTTT.

The chain recombines TRBV28 with TRBJ1-1; D remains unclear. Germline lookup yields CDR1 MDHEN and CDR2 SYDVKM. The CDR3 spans 11 residues. V shed 1 base and J shed 7 bases, with 4 bases lying between them. CDR3 amino acids: CASSLSVEAFF. CDR3 DNA sequence: TGTGCCAGCAGTTTATCCGTTGAAGCTTTCTTT.

The chain couples TRBV5-1 to TRBJ1-1; TRBD1 matches at 7 bases. Germline CDR1 SGHRS, CDR2 YFSETQ. The J segment lost 2 bases and the V segment lost 2 bases, leaving 3 bases of the junction unmatched. The CDR3 covers 14 residues. In nucleotides, the CDR3 is TGCGCCAGCAGCTTAACAGGGGAAAACACTGAAGCTTTCTTT. Its translation: CASSLTGENTEAFF. Together with reference TRBV5-1 and TRBJ1-1, the CDR3 gives the full variable domain: KAGVTQTPRYLIKTRGQQVTLSCSPISGHRSVSWYQQTPGQGLQFLFEYFSETQRNKGNFPGRFSGRQFSNSRSEMNVSTLELGDSALYLCASSLTGENTEAFFGQGTRLTVV.

The J gene is TRBJ1-1, the V gene TRBV9; D might be TRBD1 (5 bases). The CDR3 runs 13 residues. The V end lost 4 bases, the J end lost 0 bases, and 7 bases lay between the germline ends. CDR1 and CDR2 from the germline V gene are SGDLS and YYNGEE. CDR3 protein: CASSPGMNTEAFF. The CDR3 DNA reads as TGTGCCAGCAGCCCAGGGATGAACACTGAAGCTTTCTTT.

The chain links TRBV7-9 to TRBJ2-1, with D perhaps matching TRBD2 (5 bases). Looked up from germline, CDR1 is SEHNR and CDR2 is FQNEAQ (reference sequence). This CDR3 comprises 17 residues. V lost 0 bases to trimming and J lost 7 bases, with 19 bases between them. CDR3 in DNA: TGTGCCAGCAGCTTAGCCTATAGGACTTTAACCCAGAATGAGCAGTTCTTC. This codes for CASSLAYRTLTQNEQFF.

The chain employs TRBV13 and TRBJ1-2; 8 bases are a match to TRBD1. V shed 3 bases, J shed 4 bases, and the junction held 4 bases outside the gene matches. Germline loops: CDR1 PRHDT, CDR2 FYEKMQ (reference sequence). This CDR3 comprises 14 residues. The CDR3 region is CASSFRGPLYGYTF. The CDR3 coding sequence is TGTGCCAGCAGCTTCAGGGGGCCCCTCTATGGCTACACCTTC.

The V call is TRBV27, the J call TRBJ1-4; possible D gene TRBD1, 6 bases. CDR3 length equals 14 residues. V was cut by 3 bases and J by 7 bases, with 12 bases left in between. Germline V gene data show CDR1 as MNHEY and CDR2 as SMNVEV (reference sequence). The CDR3 DNA reads as TGTGCCAGCAGTTTGTACAAAGGGGGTGAAAAACTGTTTTTT. Its translation is CASSLYKGGEKLFF.

The chain recombines TRBV7-9 with TRBJ1-4, with a weak D call TRBD1 (6 bases). Trimming left V 5 bases short and J 6 bases short, with 13 bases between. Per germline, CDR1 SEHNR and CDR2 FQNEAQ (reference sequence). The CDR3 is 14 residues long. The CDR3 DNA reads as TGTGCCAGCAGCCAGGACAGTGAACATGAAAAACTGTTTTTT. Translation gives CASSQDSEHEKLFF. Together with reference TRBV7-9 and TRBJ1-4, the CDR3 gives the full variable domain: DTGVSQNPRHKITKRGQNVTFRCDPISEHNRLYWYRQTLGQGPEFLTYFQNEAQLEKSRLLSDRFSAERPKGSFSTLEIQRTEQGDSAMYLCASSQDSEHEKLFFGSGTQLSVL.

V usage is TRBV27 and J usage is TRBJ2-1; no clear D gene. Germline values: CDR1 MNHEY, CDR2 SMNVEV (reference sequence). Trimming left V 6 bases short and J 0 bases short, with 9 bases between. The CDR3 has 14 amino acids. The DNA of the CDR3 is TGTGCCAGCAGCACTGTCTCCTCCTACAATGAGCAGTTCTTC. This gives the protein CASSTVSSYNEQFF.

This rearrangement joins TRBV6-9 to TRBJ2-2; 8 nucleotides align to TRBD2. V shed 7 bases and J 3 bases; nucleotides not matched to a gene: 4. Germline assignment: CDR1 MNHGY and CDR2 SVAAGI. This CDR3 has 14 residues. The CDR3 is CASKAGGDTGELFF. The CDR3 bases are TGTGCCAGCAAGGCGGGGGGTGACACCGGGGAGCTGTTTTTT.

This rearrangement joins TRBV15 to TRBJ2-1; D remains ambiguous. Germline V gene lookup returns CDR1 LNHNV and CDR2 YYDKDF (reference sequence). This CDR3 region has 13 residues. With 4 bases removed from V and 4 bases from J, the gap between germline ends came to 8 bases. For the CDR3, the DNA is TGTGCCACCAGCACCGAGACTTACAATGAGCAGTTCTTC. Protein product: CATSTETYNEQFF.

V and J are TRBV9 and TRBJ1-4; 7 nucleotides line up with TRBD1. The V segment lost 2 bases and the J segment 2 bases; nucleotides outside the gene matches: 0. The germline V gene encodes CDR1 SGDLS and CDR2 YYNGEE. This CDR3 has 14 residues. For the CDR3, the DNA is TGTGCCAGCAGCGTGACAGGGACTAATGAAAAACTGTTTTTT. It specifies CASSVTGTNEKLFF.